What follows are 20 T cell receptor beta chains derived from one specimen sequenced in a study of blood T cell repertoires in COVID-19. The repertoire was sequenced with immunoSEQ multiplex PCR; TCRdb's copy has only in-frame clones and lacks some. The sample lists approximately 170,000 clones; 88% were seen once. Specimen: peripheral blood. The receptor set was obtained from a young man with acute or convalescent COVID-19.

V is TRBV9 and J is TRBJ2-1, with a tentative D call TRBD1 (6 bases). The V end was cut by 3 bases, the J end by 0 bases, with 13 bases between. Germline lookup yields CDR1 SGDLS and CDR2 YYNGEE. The CDR3 runs 16 residues. The DNA for the CDR3 is TGTGCCAGCAGCGCCTACAGGGCAGTCTCCTACAATGAGCAGTTCTTC. Amino acid sequence: CASSAYRAVSYNEQFF.

This chain joins TRBV5-3 and TRBJ1-5; the D gene is possibly TRBD1 (5 bases). TRBV5-3 is marked as an open reading frame, function uncertain. The CDR3 consists of 16 residues. Trimming pared 4 bases from V and 8 bases from J, leaving 22 bases between. The CDR3 region has the DNA TGTGCCAGAAGCCCTCGCGGGGCTACGTTTAGAAAGCCCCAGCATTTT. This translates into CARSPRGATFRKPQHF.

The rearrangement uses TRBV28 and TRBJ1-5; D not resolved. Germline loops: CDR1 MDHEN, CDR2 SYDVKM. This CDR3 comprises 13 residues. The V end was cut by 5 bases, the J end by 0 bases, with 5 bases between. The CDR3 loop is CASSRDSNQPQHF. The CDR3 DNA follows: TGTGCCAGCAGTCGAGATAGCAATCAGCCCCAGCATTTT.

CDR3 DNA: TGTGCCACCAGCAGAGAACGCGACAGGATCTACGAGCAGTACTTC. Translation: CATSRERDRIYEQYF. The chain combines TRBV15 with TRBJ2-7, with D tentatively TRBD1 (6 bases). The CDR3 is 15 amino acids. Germline loops: CDR1 LNHNV, CDR2 YYDKDF (reference sequence). V lost 0 bases, J lost 3 bases, and 12 bases lay in between. Full variable domain (rest looked up from reference TRBV15 and TRBJ2-7): DAMVIQNPRYQVTQFGKPVTLSCSQTLNHNVMYWYQQKSSQAPKLLFHYYDKDFNNEADTPDNFQSRRPNTSFCFLDIRSPGLGDTAMYLCATSRERDRIYEQYFGPGTRLTVT.

The rearrangement uses TRBV5-8 and TRBJ2-5; weak D call: TRBD1 (6 bases). Germline lookup yields CDR1 SGHTS and CDR2 YDEGEE. V was trimmed by 0 bases and J by 1 base, leaving 13 bases between them. The CDR3 consists of 16 residues. The CDR3, as DNA: TGTGCCAGCAGCTTGGGGGCTACAGGGCTCCAAGAGACCCAGTACTTC. It translates to CASSLGATGLQETQYF.

The rearrangement links TRBV4-2 to TRBJ2-3; TRBD2 aligns across 7 bases. In germline, CDR1 is LGHNA, CDR2 YNFKEQ. The junction had 5 bases not matched to a gene; V was cut back by 0 bases and J by 5 bases. CDR3 length: 15 residues. This chain's CDR3 is CASSQETSAEDTQYF. The DNA for the CDR3 is TGTGCCAGCAGCCAAGAAACTAGCGCGGAAGATACGCAGTATTTT.

V and J are TRBV28 and TRBJ1-1, with 7 bases that match TRBD1. The V gene's germline CDR1 is MDHEN and CDR2 SYDVKM. Losses at the gene ends were 6 bases for V and 6 bases for J; bases not matched to a gene: 4. This CDR3 comprises 12 residues. Here the CDR3 reads CASRQGRSEAFF. Written as DNA, the CDR3 is TGTGCCAGCAGACAGGGGCGCTCTGAAGCTTTCTTT.

The V and J genes are TRBV6-4 and TRBJ2-2; D gene unclear. Germline V CDR1 and CDR2: MRHNA, SNTAGT. Trimming left V 3 bases short and J 1 base short, with 12 bases between. The CDR3 is made up of 16 amino acids. This CDR3 is CASSESDTRNTGELFF. The CDR3 DNA follows: TGTGCCAGCAGTGAATCCGACACCCGGAACACCGGGGAGCTGTTTTTT.

The V call is TRBV10-3, the J call TRBJ1-2, with D possibly being TRBD1 (5 bases). V lost 8 bases and J 7 bases, leaving 17 bases between the germline ends. This CDR3 is 13 amino acids long. Germline V lookup: CDR1 ENHRY, CDR2 SYGVKD. The chain's CDR3 is CAIARTGGSGYTF. The CDR3 DNA reads TGTGCCATCGCCCGAACTGGGGGGTCTGGCTACACCTTC.

V gene TRBV12-5 combines with J gene TRBJ1-1; the D is unclear. This CDR3 spans 16 amino acids. The ends were cut back, 0 bases at V and 5 bases at J, with 16 bases in the middle. The germline V gene encodes CDR1 LGHNT and CDR2 FRNRAP. For the CDR3, the DNA is TGTGCTAGTGGTTTGGTTCGGAATCCGGGAGTTACTGAAGCTTTCTTT. The encoded protein is CASGLVRNPGVTEAFF.

The chain has TRBV28 and TRBJ2-7, with D uncertain. CDR1 and CDR2 from the germline V gene are MDHEN and SYDVKM. CDR3 size: 12 residues. The V and J ends lost 5 bases and 4 bases respectively, with 9 bases between them. The CDR3 sequence: CASSVLQYEQYF. In nucleotides, the CDR3 is TGTGCCAGCAGTGTCCTACAGTACGAGCAGTACTTC.

The V and J genes are TRBV14 and TRBJ2-5; D might be TRBD2 (6 bases). Between the trimmed V and J ends, which lost 3 bases and 1 base, there was a span of 9 bases. The germline gives CDR1 SGHDN, CDR2 FVKESK. CDR3 length equals 14 residues. CDR3 in DNA: TGTGCCAGCAGCCACGAAGCGGGCCAAGAGACCCAGTACTTC. As protein: CASSHEAGQETQYF.

The chain is built from TRBV7-3 and TRBJ1-1; no definite D call. This CDR3 is built from 13 residues. CDR1 and CDR2 from the germline V gene are SGHTA and FQGTGA. Trimming removed 0 bases at V and 7 bases at J, with 9 bases between. In DNA, the CDR3 is TGTGCCAGCAGCTTAACGGGGAGGGTTGAAGCTTTCTTT. This encodes CASSLTGRVEAFF.

The chain recombines TRBV3-1 (or the pseudogene TRBV3-2) with TRBJ2-7; D is unclear. Germline lookup yields CDR1 LGHDT and CDR2 YNNKEL (reference sequence). The CDR3 has 15 amino acids. Deletions cut 1 base from V and 7 bases from J, with 17 bases between. The chain's CDR3 is CASSQAFPVPEEQYF. As DNA, the CDR3 is TGTGCCAGCAGCCAAGCCTTCCCGGTTCCCGAGGAGCAGTACTTC.

The chain combines TRBV3-1 (or the pseudogene TRBV3-2) with TRBJ1-1, with D hard to call. Germline loops: CDR1 LGHDT, CDR2 YNNKEL (reference sequence). This CDR3 region has 14 residues. V lost 1 base and J lost 3, with 9 bases in between. The CDR3 DNA sequence: TGTGCCAGCAGCCAAGCAATCACTGACACTGAAGCTTTCTTT. It encodes CASSQAITDTEAFF.

The chain links TRBV6-4 to TRBJ2-3; 9 nucleotides align to TRBD2. The germline CDR1 and CDR2 sequences are MRHNA and SNTAGT. With 2 bases clipped from V and 11 bases from J, the junction kept 23 bases outside the gene matches. The CDR3 loop spans 19 amino acids. For the CDR3, the DNA is TGTGCCAGCAGTGACAAGTATCAGCGGGGGGCCCGGGCCGAAAGTCGGCAGTATTTT. It yields the protein CASSDKYQRGARAESRQYF.

CDR3 bases: TGTGCCAGCATGTCGGGGGGCTTGGCTAATGAAAAACTGTTTTTT. This encodes CASMSGGLANEKLFF. The chain employs TRBV2 and TRBJ1-4; TRBD1 might be the D (6 bases). In germline, CDR1 is SNHLY, CDR2 FYNNEI. The CDR3 has 15 amino acids. V lost 7 bases to trimming and J lost 3 bases, with 15 bases between them.

Here the CDR3 reads CASSLTGNTGELFF. DNA of the CDR3: TGTGCCAGCAGCCTTACAGGGAACACCGGGGAGCTGTTTTTT. The chain links TRBV7-8 to TRBJ2-2, with D perhaps matching TRBD1 (5 bases). The CDR3 is made up of 14 amino acids. V lost 5 bases and J 1 base, leaving 8 bases between the germline ends. Germline V gene sequence: CDR1 SGHVS, CDR2 FQNEAQ. The full variable domain, rest sourced from reference TRBV7-8 and TRBJ2-2, is GAGVSQSPRYKVAKRGQDVALRCDPISGHVSLFWYQQALGQGPEFLTYFQNEAQLDKSGLPSDRFFAERPEGSVSTLKIQRTQQEDSAVYLCASSLTGNTGELFFGEGSRLTVL.

The chain recombines TRBV12-5 with TRBJ2-2; no clear D gene. The length of the CDR3 is 11 residues. Trimming removed 6 bases at V and 8 bases at J, with 7 bases between. CDR1 is LGHNT and CDR2 is FRNRAP in the germline V gene. The CDR3 loop reads CASGQQGELFF. CDR3 bases: TGTGCTAGTGGGCAACAAGGGGAGCTGTTTTTT.

The chain is built from TRBV5-8 and TRBJ2-5; D is unclear. This CDR3 is built from 12 residues. Germline CDR1 and CDR2: SGHTS and YDEGEE. Trimming removed 4 bases at V and 4 bases at J, with 8 bases between. As DNA, the CDR3 is TGTGCCAGCAGCCAAACCGGAGAGACCCAGTACTTC. Residues: CASSQTGETQYF.